Described below is a single T cell receptor beta chain sequence and its context. Antigen unknown. Using immunoSEQ multiplex PCR, the repertoire was profiled, and TCRdb retains in-frame clones only, with some absent. The data show 65,000 to 85,000 clones, more than 75% seen once. J gave up 10 bases and V 3 bases, and 12 bases lay outside the gene matches. CDR3 length equals 15 residues. Germline V gene data show CDR1 as DFQATT and CDR2 as SNEGSKA (reference sequence). The sample originates from a study of T cell responses to AZD1222 COVID-19 vaccine. Study-wide context: Second doses were pooled across both intervals (about 4 or about 12 weeks). General study findings and limits: Most donors were white British and more were female, and clonal diversity was possibly underestimated. Two AZD1222 doses significantly raised spike-specific TCR breadth and depth over controls.

The sample in question was peripheral blood, obtained on day 0 of AZD1222 vaccination. This rearrangement joins TRBV20-1 to TRBJ2-1; TRBD2 matches 10 bases. The source is an adult in good health. As DNA, the CDR3 is TGCAGTGCTAGTGGGTTGGAGCTAGCGGGGGTCGAGCAGTTCTTC. Encoded protein: CSASGLELAGVEQFF.